The present TCR beta chain was sequenced within a study of radiotherapy plus CTLA-4 blockade in lung cancer. Measured with immunoSEQ multiplex PCR; TCRdb has only the in-frame clones, and not every one. The sample records tens of thousands of clones, roughly 88% being singletons. Per germline, CDR1 SGHNT and CDR2 YYREEE (reference sequence). Unmatched junction bases numbered 1, after V lost 1 base and J lost 0 bases. The CDR3 covers 15 residues. To note about this clone: The antigen is undetermined.

Study-level points and caveats: Tumor-origin TCR clones grew in blood after radiotherapy plus ipilimumab.

Receiving focal radiation plus CTLA-4 blockade with ipilimumab were patients who had chemo-refractory metastatic non-small-cell lung cancer. This TCR was sampled from a human donor with non-small cell lung cancer whose response to radiotherapy plus ipilimumab could not be evaluated. V and J are TRBV5-4 and TRBJ2-5; TRBD2 aligns across 9 bases. This specimen was peripheral blood, taken from a patient treated with radiotherapy plus ipilimumab. CDR3 sequence: CASSLLAGYQETQYF. The CDR3 nucleotides read TGTGCCAGCAGCTTGCTAGCGGGGTACCAAGAGACCCAGTACTTC.